Following are 8 T cell receptor beta chains from one sample sequenced in a study of shared T cell receptors in the human thymus. Produced via immunoSEQ multiplex PCR; TCRdb's table is partial and in-frame only. The table includes about 660,000 clones, around 87% detected once. This sample also belongs to another study, concerning human thymus T cells.

The sequenced sample consisted of thymocytes. The source of these receptors is a boy younger than two with a congenital heart defect.

The chain carries TRBV28 and TRBJ1-6; D not certain. CDR1 and CDR2 (germline): MDHEN, SYDVKM. The CDR3 is made up of 18 amino acids. V was clipped by 1 base and J by 9 bases, with 22 bases between them. CDR3 protein: CASSLYGPVTGEFSPLHF. The CDR3 DNA is TGTGCCAGCAGTTTATATGGTCCGGTGACGGGTGAGTTTTCACCCCTCCACTTT.

This chain joins TRBV6-5 and TRBJ2-5, with D possibly matching TRBD2 (6 bases). The last part of the DNA fits TRBJ2-7 better; the J call may be wrong. CDR1 is MNHEY and CDR2 is SVGAGI in the germline V gene. The CDR3 runs to 14 residues. In DNA, the CDR3 is TGTGCCAGCAGTCACAGATTCGGAGGGTACGAGCAGTACTTC. Translation gives CASSHRFGGYEQYF.

Only a few counts were recorded for this clone. V usage is TRBV9 and J usage is TRBJ2-3; 7 nucleotides agree with TRBD2. After removal of 0 bases from V and 5 bases from J, the junction contained 9 bases not matched to a gene. CDR1 is SGDLS and CDR2 is YYNGEE in the germline V gene. The CDR3 contains 16 residues. The CDR3 region has the DNA TGTGCCAGCAGCGTAGCTTCGGCGGGAGCGGTAGATACGCAGTATTTT. Translation gives CASSVASAGAVDTQYF. The whole variable domain, filled in from reference TRBV9 and TRBJ2-3, reads DSGVTQTPKHLITATGQRVTLRCSPRSGDLSVYWYQQSLDQGLQFLIQYYNGEERAKGNILERFSAQQFPDLHSELNLSSLELGDSALYFCASSVASAGAVDTQYFGPGTRLTVL.

The rearrangement links TRBV4-3 to TRBJ1-2; 7 bases line up with TRBD1. V lost 4 bases and J lost 6; bases outside the gene matches: 8. Per the germline V gene, CDR1 is LGHNA and CDR2 is YSLEER. This CDR3 contains 14 residues. DNA for the CDR3: TGCGCCAGCAGCCCGAATGGGACAGTAGATGGCTACACCTTC. It is translated as CASSPNGTVDGYTF.

This chain joins TRBV28 and TRBJ1-5; D is perhaps TRBD1 (5 bases). Per germline, CDR1 MDHEN and CDR2 SYDVKM. CDR3 length equals 17 residues. V was cut by 3 bases and J by 9 bases, with 24 bases left in between. CDR3 in amino acids: CASSFLSRVHTGGPQHF. The CDR3 nucleotides are TGTGCCAGCAGTTTTTTGAGCAGGGTCCACACCGGGGGGCCCCAGCATTTT.

This chain joins TRBV4-2 and TRBJ1-3; D gene unclear. Germline CDR1 LGHNA, CDR2 YNFKEQ. The length of the CDR3 is 15 residues. Trimming removed 7 bases at V and 0 bases at J, with 13 bases between. CDR3 bases: TGTGCCAGCACCCCGAGGGTCCTCTCTGGAAACACCATATATTTT. This gives the protein CASTPRVLSGNTIYF.

V gene TRBV28 combines with J gene TRBJ2-5; tentatively, D is TRBD1 (6 bases). The CDR3 is made up of 16 amino acids. Germline CDR1 and CDR2: MDHEN and SYDVKM. V dropped 1 base and J dropped 5 bases, with 17 bases sitting between them. CDR3 sequence reads: CASSLSLPGAGETQYF. The CDR3 bases are TGTGCCAGCAGTTTATCCCTCCCAGGGGCCGGGGAGACCCAGTACTTC.

The genes are TRBV4-2 and TRBJ1-5; D might be TRBD1 (6 bases). Per the germline V gene, CDR1 is LGHNA and CDR2 is YNFKEQ. The CDR3 covers 20 residues. V lost 0 bases and J 4 bases, leaving 25 bases between the germline ends. In nucleotides, the CDR3 is TGTGCCAGCAGCCAAGAAGGAGGCAGGGTGTCGATGGGGGCAAATCAGCCCCAGCATTTT. Amino acids: CASSQEGGRVSMGANQPQHF.